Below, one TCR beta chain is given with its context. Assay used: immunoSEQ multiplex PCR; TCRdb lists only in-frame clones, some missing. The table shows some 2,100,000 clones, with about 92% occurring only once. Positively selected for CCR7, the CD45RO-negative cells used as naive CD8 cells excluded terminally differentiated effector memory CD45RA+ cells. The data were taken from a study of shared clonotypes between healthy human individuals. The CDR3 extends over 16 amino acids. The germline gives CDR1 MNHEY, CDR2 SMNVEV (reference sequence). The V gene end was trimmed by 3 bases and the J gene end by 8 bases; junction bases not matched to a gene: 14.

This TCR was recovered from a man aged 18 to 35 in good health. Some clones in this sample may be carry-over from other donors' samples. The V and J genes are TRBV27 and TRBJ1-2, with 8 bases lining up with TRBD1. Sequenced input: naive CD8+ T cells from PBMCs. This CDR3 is CASSLSLGQGYRGYTF. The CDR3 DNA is TGTGCCAGCAGTTTGTCTTTAGGACAGGGATATAGGGGCTACACCTTC.